Shown below are 13 T cell receptor beta chains from a single sample sequenced in a study of Ad26.COV2.S vaccination and SARS-CoV-2 variants. Using immunoSEQ multiplex PCR, the repertoire was profiled, and TCRdb retains in-frame clones only, with some absent. The sample yields around 300,000 clones, around 88% seen once. The treatment denotes: roughly 18 received Ad26.COV2.S at low or high dose, single or two shots; roughly 5 received placebo; per-sample allocation not given. Specimens were obtained on day 63 following the first vaccine or placebo injection. Here the sequenced sample was peripheral blood, taken in a trial of Ad26.COV2.S vaccine versus placebo. These receptors all come from a person between 18 and 65 years old who received the Ad26.COV2.S COVID-19 vaccine or a placebo.

This clone was seen more than once but under ten times. V gene TRBV7-9 combines with J gene TRBJ1-4; D might be TRBD1 (5 bases). Deletions cut 5 bases from V and 6 bases from J, with 13 bases between. CDR1 and CDR2 (germline): SEHNR, FQNEAQ (reference sequence). This CDR3 region has 14 residues. The CDR3 reads CASSAGTYDEKLFF. CDR3 bases: TGTGCCAGCAGCGCCGGGACGTATGATGAAAAACTGTTTTTT.

The chain is built from TRBV7-9 and TRBJ2-1; D gene unclear. In germline, CDR1 is SEHNR, CDR2 FQNEAQ (reference sequence). Trimming removed 5 bases at V and 16 bases at J, with 15 bases between. The CDR3 covers 11 residues. CDR3 sequence reads: CASSAQSPYFF. CDR3 coding DNA: TGTGCCAGCAGCGCCCAGAGCCCATATTTCTTC.

This clone occurred once. The chain joins TRBV6-5 to TRBJ2-2, with D tentatively TRBD2 (5 bases). Deletions cut 6 bases from V and 2 bases from J, with 10 bases between. CDR3 size: 14 residues. Germline CDR1 reads MNHEY; CDR2 reads SVGAGI. The CDR3, as DNA: TGTGCCAGCAGCTTCGAGGGTAACACCGGGGAGCTGTTTTTT. Its translation is CASSFEGNTGELFF.

The V call is TRBV5-1, the J call TRBJ2-3, with TRBD1 matching 10 bases. The CDR3 sequence is 16 residues long. V lost 5 bases, J lost 4 bases, and 10 bases stayed unmatched. Looked up from germline, CDR1 is SGHRS and CDR2 is YFSETQ. The CDR3 sequence: CASRSLGTGVADTQYF. The DNA for the CDR3 is TGCGCCAGCAGGTCCCTGGGGACAGGGGTGGCAGATACGCAGTATTTT.

The chain links TRBV4-3 to TRBJ1-6; weak D call: TRBD1 (5 bases). The CDR3 runs 16 residues. The germline gives CDR1 LGHNA, CDR2 YSLEER. The V and J ends lost 1 base and 8 bases respectively, with 15 bases between them. CDR3 in amino acids: CASSQGGRGRDSPLHF. CDR3 DNA: TGCGCCAGCAGCCAAGGTGGGCGGGGGAGGGATTCACCCCTCCACTTT.

This clone was seen more than once but under ten times. This sequence joins TRBV21-1 and TRBJ2-5; the D call in the table, TRBD2, was not verified against the DNA. TRBV21-1 is an annotated pseudogene. This CDR3 comprises 15 residues. The CDR3 here is CASSKRSSGRETQYF. The CDR3, as DNA: TGTGCCAGCAGCAAACGTTCTAGCGGACGAGAGACCCAGTACTTC.

This clone appeared a few times. The chain links TRBV7-8 to TRBJ1-1, with 7 nucleotides matching TRBD1. Per germline, CDR1 SGHVS and CDR2 FQNEAQ. V shed 6 bases, J shed 4 bases, and the junction held 8 bases outside the gene matches. There are 14 residues in the CDR3. CDR3 sequence (DNA): TGTGCCAGCAGTTCGACAGGGTCGGCCACTGAAGCTTTCTTT. Protein product: CASSSTGSATEAFF. The whole variable domain, filled in from reference TRBV7-8 and TRBJ1-1, reads GAGVSQSPRYKVAKRGQDVALRCDPISGHVSLFWYQQALGQGPEFLTYFQNEAQLDKSGLPSDRFFAERPEGSVSTLKIQRTQQEDSAVYLCASSSTGSATEAFFGQGTRLTVV.

The V gene is TRBV13, the J gene TRBJ2-2; perhaps TRBD2 as D (6 bases). Trimming cost V 4 bases and J 3 bases, with 15 bases left between them. CDR3 length equals 16 residues. Germline V gene data show CDR1 as PRHDT and CDR2 as FYEKMQ (reference sequence). The CDR3 region is CASSYITSGYTGELFF. The CDR3 nucleotides read TGTGCCAGCAGCTACATAACGAGCGGGTACACCGGGGAGCTGTTTTTT.

This clone turned up a few times. The genes are TRBV10-3 and TRBJ2-3, with 14 bases that match TRBD2. The J segment lost 4 bases and the V segment lost 8 bases, leaving 8 bases of the junction unmatched. The CDR3 contains 16 residues. Germline-derived CDR1 and CDR2 are ENHRY and SYGVKD. The CDR3 region has the DNA TGTGCCATCGCCACAGGACTAGCGGGAGGTCCAGATACGCAGTATTTT. Its translation: CAIATGLAGGPDTQYF.

The chain employs TRBV30 and TRBJ2-3, with 8 bases that match TRBD2. From germline, CDR1 is GTSNPN and CDR2 SVGIG (reference sequence). Unmatched junction bases numbered 9, after V lost 5 bases and J lost 2 bases. CDR3 length: 15 residues. The CDR3 sequence: CAWAQERGPTDTQYF. DNA of the CDR3: TGTGCCTGGGCCCAGGAGCGGGGGCCCACAGATACGCAGTATTTT.

This clone has a single count. The chain couples TRBV5-6 to TRBJ1-4, with a tentative D call TRBD1 (5 bases). Germline CDR1 reads SGHDT; CDR2 reads YYEEEE. The CDR3 spans 14 residues. Between the trimmed V and J ends, which lost 3 bases and 12 bases, there was a span of 18 bases. The CDR3 DNA follows: TGTGCCAGCAGCTACCAGCCCGTGCGGGGACAACTGTTTTTT. It codes for CASSYQPVRGQLFF. Together with reference TRBV5-6 and TRBJ1-4, the CDR3 gives the full variable domain: DAGVTQSPTHLIKTRGQQVTLRCSPKSGHDTVSWYQQALGQGPQFIFQYYEEEERQRGNFPDRFSGHQFPNYSSELNVNALLLGDSALYLCASSYQPVRGQLFFGSGTQLSVL.

The rearrangement uses TRBV9 and TRBJ2-1, with TRBD2 matching 10 bases. Germline CDR1 is SGDLS and CDR2 is YYNGEE. J was trimmed by 5 bases and V by 4 bases; bases with no gene match: 18. This CDR3 contains 19 residues. This CDR3 reads CASSSGREQAGGVNNEQFF. DNA of the CDR3: TGTGCCAGCAGCTCAGGTAGGGAGCAAGCGGGAGGGGTGAACAATGAGCAGTTCTTC.

The rearrangement links TRBV24-1 to TRBJ1-5, with 10 bases aligning to TRBD1. The CDR3 spans 16 residues. V shed 2 bases and J 5 bases; nucleotides not matched to a gene: 5. Germline CDR1 reads KGHDR; CDR2 reads SFDVKD. In DNA, the CDR3 is TGTGCCACCAGTGATTCCCGGGACAGGGGCGATCAGCCCCAGCATTTT. Its translation: CATSDSRDRGDQPQHF.